The rows below give T cell receptor beta chains drawn from one sample of a study of CD8+CD57+ T cells in acquired aplastic anemia. TCRdb recomputed calls from the reads with MiXCR, one row per CDR3 protein. Here the sample spans about 68,000 distinct CDR3 sequences, around half being singletons. Sequencing was performed on sorted CD4+, CD8+, or CD8+CD57+ T cells (not recorded which) from PBMCs. These receptors originate from a human donor in good health, serving as a control. Both conserved end residues are part of each CDR3. Size is omitted from some rows. Given values are once, few, many or a class for expanded clones.

>TRBV7-9|TRBJ2-1|many
CASSLGLGYNEQFF
>TRBV15|TRBJ2-3|NA
CATSSNRGTDTQYF
>TRBV25-1|TRBJ1-5|NA
CASSDRRGQGGLQPQHF
>TRBV10-3|TRBJ2-7|NA
CASSGTGGNEQYF
>TRBV15|TRBJ2-7|once
CATSIGTSGGFEQYF
>TRBV14|TRBJ2-7|NA
CASRQEAGVTYEQYF
>TRBV2|TRBJ1-1|NA
CASSGFLNTEAFF
>TRBV7-9|TRBJ2-7|medium-sized
CASSVSYEQYF
>TRBV5-1|TRBJ2-1|many
CASSLGGARLDEQFF
>TRBV29-1|TRBJ1-1|NA
CSVEAGRGNTEAFF
>TRBV19|TRBJ2-7|many
CASSTTASGEQYF
>TRBV7-9|TRBJ2-7|many
CASSSMRTTDYEQYF
>TRBV19|TRBJ2-1|NA
CASSIRALYNEQFF
>TRBV19|TRBJ1-1|NA
CASSKTVNTEAFF
>TRBV13|TRBJ2-2|NA
CASSFRDRENTGELFF
>TRBV15|TRBJ2-7|NA
CATSRDATGSYEQYF
>TRBV18|TRBJ2-7|few
CASSPPHNYGQYF
>TRBV6-1|TRBJ2-1|many
CASSARDSNNEQFF